The 17 T cell receptor beta chains below were found in one sample sequenced in a study of blood T cell repertoires in COVID-19. Profiling relied on immunoSEQ multiplex PCR, and the TCRdb table lists in-frame clones only, not all of them. The repertoire holds 250,000 to 400,000 clones, approximately 87% seen once, with roughly 2.9% in the top ten. The sequenced sample was peripheral blood. All receptors derive from a woman aged 30 to 39 with COVID-19, enrolled during active disease.

The gene calls are TRBV14 and TRBJ1-3; D possibly corresponds to TRBD1 (5 bases). This CDR3 has 15 residues. Per the germline V gene, CDR1 is SGHDN and CDR2 is FVKESK. V lost 0 bases and J lost 4, with 10 bases in between. CDR3: CASSQDEGVGNTIYF. The DNA for the CDR3 is TGTGCCAGCAGCCAAGATGAAGGGGTAGGAAACACCATATATTTT.

The chain is built from TRBV4-2 and TRBJ1-5, with 7 bases that match TRBD1. CDR3 length: 14 residues. With V trimmed by 4 bases and J by 2 bases, 2 bases remained unmatched. Per the germline V gene, CDR1 is LGHNA and CDR2 is YNFKEQ. In nucleotides, the CDR3 is TGTGCCAGCAGCCCCCAGGGGGGCAATCAGCCCCAGCATTTT. It yields the protein CASSPQGGNQPQHF.

This rearrangement joins TRBV24-1 to TRBJ1-2, with D perhaps matching TRBD1 (6 bases). The V gene's germline CDR1 is KGHDR and CDR2 SFDVKD. The CDR3 totals 13 residues. V dropped 7 bases and J dropped 6 bases, with 14 bases sitting between them. CDR3 in DNA: TGTGCCACCAGACTTGCGGGGGGCGATGGCTACACCTTC. Its translation is CATRLAGGDGYTF.

This clone was counted a few times. The chain is built from TRBV19 and TRBJ1-2; D is perhaps TRBD1 (5 bases). Germline V CDR1 and CDR2: LNHDA, SQIVND (reference sequence). V lost 7 bases and J lost 6, with 15 bases in between. CDR3 size: 13 residues. As DNA, the CDR3 is TGTGCCAGTAAGCCAGCAGGGTGGGATGGCTACACCTTC. Protein product: CASKPAGWDGYTF. The variable domain in full, completed from reference TRBV19 and TRBJ1-2, reads DGGITQSPKYLFRKEGQNVTLSCEQNLNHDAMYWYRQDPGQGLRLIYYSQIVNDFQKGDIAEGYSVSREKKESFPLTVTSAQKNPTAFYLCASKPAGWDGYTFGSGTRLTVV.

This chain links TRBV5-4 with TRBJ1-2; 7 nucleotides align to TRBD1. The germline CDR1 and CDR2 sequences are SGHNT and YYREEE (reference sequence). The CDR3 extends over 16 amino acids. Trimming cost V 4 bases and J 4 bases; bases outside gene matches: 13. In nucleotides, the CDR3 is TGTGCCAGCAGCCGACAACGGGACAGTGGGGGCTATGGCTACACCTTC. It is translated as CASSRQRDSGGYGYTF.

This chain connects TRBV19 to TRBJ1-5, with D possibly matching TRBD1 (5 bases). From germline, CDR1 is LNHDA and CDR2 SQIVND (reference sequence). CDR3 length equals 15 residues. The germline V and J ends were trimmed by 7 bases and 2 bases, with 15 bases remaining between them. The CDR3 DNA follows: TGTGCCAGTATCGCAGTTGTGGGGCGCAATCAGCCCCAGCATTTT. As protein: CASIAVVGRNQPQHF.

The J gene is TRBJ2-3, the V gene TRBV27; 13 positions match TRBD2. The junction had 6 bases not matched to a gene; V was cut back by 5 bases and J by 4 bases. The V gene's germline CDR1 is MNHEY and CDR2 SMNVEV (reference sequence). This CDR3 is 16 amino acids long. CDR3 in DNA: TGTGCCAGCAGTCTGCCACTAGCGGGAGGGCCAGATACGCAGTATTTT. Translated: CASSLPLAGGPDTQYF.

V is TRBV5-1 and J is TRBJ2-7; 8 nucleotides match TRBD2. J gave up 4 bases and V 1 base, and 1 base lay outside the gene matches. Germline loops: CDR1 SGHRS, CDR2 YFSETQ. The CDR3 has 13 amino acids. CDR3 in amino acids: CASSLSGGYEQYF. Here the CDR3 DNA reads TGCGCCAGCAGCTTGTCGGGGGGGTACGAGCAGTACTTC.

The chain links TRBV28 to TRBJ1-3; D gene unclear. Trimming removed 3 bases from V and 6 bases from J, with 9 bases in between. The CDR3 is 13 amino acids. CDR1 is MDHEN, CDR2 SYDVKM, per germline. The CDR3 region has the DNA TGTGCCAGCAGTTTCAGTGCTCAAAACACCATATATTTT. Protein sequence: CASSFSAQNTIYF.

This chain links TRBV5-5 with TRBJ1-4, with D maybe TRBD1 (5 bases). This CDR3 has 16 residues. Germline V CDR1 and CDR2: SGHKS, YYEKEE (reference sequence). V was shortened by 2 bases and J by 8 bases, with 19 bases between the two germline ends. CDR3: CASSLGASKQVEKLFF. The CDR3 coding sequence is TGTGCCAGCAGCTTAGGTGCCTCCAAACAGGTCGAAAAACTGTTTTTT.

This clone was detected a few times. The chain employs TRBV7-6 and TRBJ2-2; TRBD2 matches 7 bases. This CDR3 comprises 17 residues. The junction had 9 bases not matched to a gene; V was cut back by 0 bases and J by 5 bases. The germline V gene encodes CDR1 SGHVS and CDR2 FNYEAQ. CDR3 bases: TGTGCCAGCAGCTTAGCTCTGTGGGAGGGTAGGACCGGGGAGCTGTTTTTT. Residues: CASSLALWEGRTGELFF.

The chain has TRBV9 and TRBJ1-6; D gene uncertain. There are 14 residues in the CDR3. In germline, CDR1 is SGDLS, CDR2 YYNGEE. V lost 5 bases and J lost 6, with 12 bases in between. The CDR3 DNA sequence: TGTGCCAGCAGAGCGCGAGATTCTAATTCACCCCTCCACTTT. Translating gives CASRARDSNSPLHF.

This chain connects TRBV5-6 to TRBJ2-3; the D is unclear. The germline gives CDR1 SGHDT, CDR2 YYEEEE. The CDR3 runs to 14 residues. V lost 2 bases and J 3 bases, leaving 10 bases between the germline ends. In DNA, the CDR3 is TGTGCCAGCAGCTTACAGCCCAATACAGATACGCAGTATTTT. Amino acids: CASSLQPNTDTQYF.

The V and J genes are TRBV7-9 and TRBJ1-1; the D is unclear. The germline V gene has CDR1 SEHNR and CDR2 FQNEAQ (reference sequence). Trimming cost V 0 bases and J 1 base, with 15 bases left between them. CDR3 size: 17 residues. The CDR3 DNA is TGTGCCAGCAGCTTAGCTCGGGGAGCCAACAGGAACACTGAAGCTTTCTTT. Translated: CASSLARGANRNTEAFF.

J is TRBJ2-6 and V is TRBV11-2, with 7 bases fitting TRBD1. V was clipped by 5 bases and J by 0 bases; unmatched bases: 13. The CDR3 length is 19 residues. Germline CDR1 SGHAT, CDR2 FQNNGV. The CDR3 sequence: CASSTLSGRGSSGANVLTF. The CDR3 bases are TGTGCCAGCAGCACGCTATCGGGCAGGGGGTCCTCTGGGGCCAACGTCCTGACTTTC.

The chain uses TRBV27 and TRBJ1-5, with a tentative D call TRBD1 (6 bases). CDR1 is MNHEY and CDR2 is SMNVEV in the germline V gene (reference sequence). There are 15 residues in the CDR3. Trimming removed 6 bases from V and 7 bases from J, with 19 bases in between. The CDR3 here is CASSSKTGSDQPQHF. DNA of the CDR3: TGTGCCAGCAGCTCAAAAACAGGGAGTGACCAGCCCCAGCATTTT.

The V and J genes are TRBV7-9 and TRBJ2-3; D is unclear. Germline V gene data show CDR1 as SEHNR and CDR2 as FQNEAQ (reference sequence). The CDR3 consists of 12 residues. The V end was cut by 5 bases, the J end by 6 bases, with 9 bases between. The CDR3: CASSSSVDTQYF. The CDR3 nucleotides read TGTGCCAGCAGCAGTAGTGTGGATACGCAGTATTTT. Looking up the rest from reference TRBV7-9 and TRBJ2-3 gives the full variable domain: DTGVSQNPRHKITKRGQNVTFRCDPISEHNRLYWYRQTLGQGPEFLTYFQNEAQLEKSRLLSDRFSAERPKGSFSTLEIQRTEQGDSAMYLCASSSSVDTQYFGPGTRLTVL.